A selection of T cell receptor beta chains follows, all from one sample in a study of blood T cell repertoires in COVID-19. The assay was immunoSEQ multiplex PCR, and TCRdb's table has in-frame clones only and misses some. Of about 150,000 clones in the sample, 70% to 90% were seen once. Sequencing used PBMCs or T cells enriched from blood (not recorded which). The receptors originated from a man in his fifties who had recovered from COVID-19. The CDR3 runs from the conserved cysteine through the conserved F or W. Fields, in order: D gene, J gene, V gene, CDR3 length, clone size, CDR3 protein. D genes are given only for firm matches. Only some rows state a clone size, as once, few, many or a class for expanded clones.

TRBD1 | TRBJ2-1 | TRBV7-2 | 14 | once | CASSFRTGSGEQFF
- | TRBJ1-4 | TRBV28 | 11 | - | CASTRGEKLFF
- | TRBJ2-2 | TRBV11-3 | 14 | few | CASSLGGRTGELFF
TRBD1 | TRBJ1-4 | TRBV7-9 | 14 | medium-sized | CASSDDRANEKLFF
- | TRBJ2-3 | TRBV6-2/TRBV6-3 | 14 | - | CASSSFGEDLTQYF
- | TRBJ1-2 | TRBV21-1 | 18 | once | CASTRRSLPGQGGLGYTF
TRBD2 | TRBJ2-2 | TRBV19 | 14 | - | CATKRGTNTGELFF
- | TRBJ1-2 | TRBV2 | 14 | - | CASGGAGSIYGYTF
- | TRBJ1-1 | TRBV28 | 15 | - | CASSSTRGGVTEAFF
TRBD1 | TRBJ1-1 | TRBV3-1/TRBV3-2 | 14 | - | CASSYTGGNTEAFF
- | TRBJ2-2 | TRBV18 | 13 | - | CASSPDSPGELFF
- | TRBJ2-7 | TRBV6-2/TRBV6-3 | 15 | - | CASSYQGQGFTEQYF
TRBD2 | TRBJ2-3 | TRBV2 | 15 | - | CASSDASGATDTQYF
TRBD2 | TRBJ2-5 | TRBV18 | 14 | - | CASSPASGSETQYF
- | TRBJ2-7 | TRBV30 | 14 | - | CAWSVQASSYEQYF
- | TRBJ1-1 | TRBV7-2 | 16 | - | CASSLGWGRVDTEAFF
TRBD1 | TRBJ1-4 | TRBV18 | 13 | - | CASSGQRNEKLFF
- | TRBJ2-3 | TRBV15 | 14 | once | CATSNWALMDTQYF
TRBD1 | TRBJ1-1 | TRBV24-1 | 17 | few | CATSARGQGVKDTEAFF
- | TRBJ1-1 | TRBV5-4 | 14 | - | CASSTTGYRIEAFF
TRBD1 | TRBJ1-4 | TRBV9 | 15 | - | CASSPSRDRGEKLFF
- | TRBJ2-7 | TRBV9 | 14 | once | CASSVASASYEQYF
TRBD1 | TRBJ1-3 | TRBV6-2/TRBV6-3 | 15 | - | CASSLGGRSGNTIYF
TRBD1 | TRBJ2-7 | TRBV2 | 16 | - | CASSGSGTGGYYEQYF
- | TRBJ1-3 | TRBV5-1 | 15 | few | CASSSRTDSGNTIYF
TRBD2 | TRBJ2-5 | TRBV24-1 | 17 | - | CATSWGGLAGPQETQYF
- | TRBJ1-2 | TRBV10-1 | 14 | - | CASSDRQESYGYTF
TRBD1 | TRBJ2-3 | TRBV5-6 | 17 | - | CASTFFLDREGTDTQYF
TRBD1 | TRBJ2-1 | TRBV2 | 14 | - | CATRRQGSYNEQFF
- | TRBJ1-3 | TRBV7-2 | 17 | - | CASSLGRVGAAGNTIYF
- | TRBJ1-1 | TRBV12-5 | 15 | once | CASGLVNGGDTEAFF
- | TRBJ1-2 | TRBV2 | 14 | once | CASSDARSNYGYTF
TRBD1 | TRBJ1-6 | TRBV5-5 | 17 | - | CASSDRAGGGRNSPLHF
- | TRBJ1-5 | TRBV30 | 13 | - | CAWSPGWVQPQHF
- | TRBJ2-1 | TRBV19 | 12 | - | CASSNLYNEQFF
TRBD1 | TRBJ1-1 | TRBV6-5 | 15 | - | CASSYTNTGDTEAFF
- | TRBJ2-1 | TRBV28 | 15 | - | CASRGASASYNEQFF
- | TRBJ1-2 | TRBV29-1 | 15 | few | CSVEDRPGMNYGYTF
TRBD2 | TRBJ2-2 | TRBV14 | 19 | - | CASSQASGLAGPNTGELFF
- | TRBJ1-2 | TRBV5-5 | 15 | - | CASSPYLGGRDGYTF
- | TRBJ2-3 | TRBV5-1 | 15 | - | CASTIDSSSTDTQYF
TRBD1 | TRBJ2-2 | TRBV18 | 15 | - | CASSPRQGRTGELFF
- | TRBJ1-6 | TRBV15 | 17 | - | CATSRDVREGSRSPLHF
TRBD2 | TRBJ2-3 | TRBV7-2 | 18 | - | CASSLGALAGGLTDTQYF